The clone carrying this T cell receptor beta chain was picked up many times. Its target is unknown. In TCRdb, the 5' RACE reads were re-called with MiXCR into one record per CDR3 protein. The sample lists 75,000 to 80,000 distinct CDR3 sequences; just over 5% were seen once. V was pared by 0 bases and J by 4 bases, with 6 bases of the junction left unmatched. The V gene's germline CDR1 is SGHRS and CDR2 YFSETQ. The CDR3 runs 16 residues. The record originates from a study of neurological immune-mediated disorders. Study observations and caveats: HTLV-1-associated myelopathy ranked highest for TCR clonal expansion and multiple sclerosis lowest, beneath healthy controls. None of the features examined (clinical or MRI) was associated with the multiple sclerosis repertoire cluster. Among 34 multiple sclerosis patients, phylogenetic grouping put the repertoires of 18 into a single related-CDR3 cluster, a possible signature.

This chain links TRBV5-1 with TRBJ1-4, with 7 bases that match TRBD1. This clonotype was obtained from a woman aged 25 to 39 with multiple sclerosis. Sequencing input: PBMCs. The CDR3 reads CASSLGPGQSNEKLFF. CDR3 in DNA: TGCGCCAGCAGCTTGGGACCGGGACAGAGTAATGAAAAACTGTTTTTT.